This passage covers 29 T cell receptor beta chains from one sample sequenced in a study of regulatory T cells in long-lasting Graves disease. Library construction for TCR beta used iRepertoire HTBI primers and Arm-PCR of CDR3 regions. MiXCR, applied by TCRdb to the multiplex PCR reads, yields one record per CDR3 protein. The sample has approximately 350,000 distinct CDR3 sequences, over 15% seen once; the top ten hold roughly 27%. This sample's time point: newly diagnosed GD, antithyroid drugs for less than 3 months. Generation of the TCR library employed RNA extracted from PBMCs. The sample was also reused in another study, on T cells in Graves' hyperthyroidism and ophthalmopathy.

Specimen: peripheral blood mononuclear cells (PBMCs), collected at new diagnosis, from a patient treated with antithyroid drugs. The receptors here all came from a man in his forties with Graves disease.

This clonotype was seen only once. This chain links TRBV25-1 with TRBJ2-7; 7 bases line up with TRBD2. After removal of 8 bases from V and 6 bases from J, the junction contained 7 bases not matched to a gene. CDR3 length: 12 amino acids. Germline CDR1 reads MGHDK; CDR2 reads SYGVNS. CDR3 sequence: CASPGLVGEQYF. The CDR3, as DNA: TGTGCCAGCCCAGGACTAGTAGGCGAGCAGTACTTC.

This clonotype was counted many times. The chain links TRBV7-6 to TRBJ2-7; D ambiguous. Looked up from germline, CDR1 is SGHVS and CDR2 is FNYEAQ. The length of the CDR3 is 13 residues. V lost 1 base and J lost 3, with 7 bases in between. The CDR3 spells CASSLDHFYEQYF. For the CDR3, the DNA is TGTGCCAGCAGCTTAGACCACTTCTACGAGCAGTACTTC.

This clonotype has a count of ten or more. This chain connects TRBV6-1 to TRBJ1-2; 7 positions match TRBD1. V was pared by 3 bases and J by 4 bases, with 8 bases of the junction left unmatched. This CDR3 is built from 15 residues. CDR1 and CDR2 (germline): MNHNS, SASEGT. The CDR3 loop reads CASSERDSIVYGYTF. The CDR3 DNA sequence: TGTGCCAGCAGTGAGAGGGACAGTATTGTCTATGGCTACACCTTC.

This clonotype was found many times. The chain is built from TRBV5-1 and TRBJ1-1; tentatively, D is TRBD1 (5 bases). From germline, CDR1 is SGHRS and CDR2 YFSETQ. CDR3 size: 14 residues. V lost 0 bases and J 5 bases, leaving 11 bases between the germline ends. CDR3 DNA sequence: TGCGCCAGCAGCTTGGGGCAGGGTAGGACTGAAGCTTTCTTT. Its protein is CASSLGQGRTEAFF.

This clonotype was picked up many times. The V gene is TRBV5-1, the J gene TRBJ2-3; no clear D. V was pared by 4 bases and J by 0 bases, with 6 bases between. The V gene's germline CDR1 is SGHRS and CDR2 YFSETQ. The CDR3 is 13 residues long. CDR3 protein: CASSMDSTDTQYF. The CDR3 nucleotides are TGCGCCAGCAGCATGGACAGCACAGATACGCAGTATTTT.

This clonotype was picked up many times. V and J are TRBV12-5 and TRBJ2-1; TRBD2 matches at 7 bases. V gave up 6 bases and J gave up 0 bases; unmatched junction bases: 5. The germline V gene encodes CDR1 LGHNT and CDR2 FRNRAP. The CDR3 is made up of 15 amino acids. CDR3 nucleotides: TGTGCTAGTGGCCCCGGCGGGAGCTCCTACAATGAGCAGTTCTTC. This encodes CASGPGGSSYNEQFF.

This clonotype was observed a handful of times. The genes are TRBV5-4 and TRBJ1-1; D unresolved. V lost 5 bases and J 4 bases, leaving 15 bases between the germline ends. The CDR3 spans 14 residues. Looked up from germline, CDR1 is SGHNT and CDR2 is YYREEE (reference sequence). For the CDR3, the DNA is TGTGCCAGCAGTAGTAGGGATTTGGCCACTGAAGCTTTCTTT. Translating it yields CASSSRDLATEAFF.

In its sample, this clonotype was seen many times. V gene TRBV20-1 combines with J gene TRBJ2-7, with TRBD2 identical over 11 bases. CDR3 size: 15 residues. Per the germline V gene, CDR1 is DFQATT and CDR2 is SNEGSKA (reference sequence). V lost 5 bases to trimming and J lost 2 bases; unmatched junction nucleotides: 8. The CDR3 loop reads CSACGLAGTAYEQYF. CDR3 DNA sequence: TGCAGTGCTTGTGGACTAGCGGGTACCGCCTACGAGCAGTACTTC.

In its sample, this clonotype was seen many times. The chain combines TRBV28 with TRBJ2-1; 8 bases line up with TRBD1. CDR1 is MDHEN and CDR2 is SYDVKM in the germline V gene. CDR3 length: 21 amino acids. The V and J ends lost 1 base and 2 bases, in that order; junction bases with no gene match: 19. The CDR3 region has the DNA TGTGCCAGCAGTTTATTTCAACGGGGTGAGGGACCAGGGGGCCCCTACAATGAGCAGTTCTTC. The encoded protein is CASSLFQRGEGPGGPYNEQFF.

This clonotype has a count of ten or more. The chain uses TRBV3-1 and TRBJ1-1; the D is unclear. CDR1 LGHDT and CDR2 YNNKEL come from the germline V gene (reference sequence). V was shortened by 1 base and J by 3 bases, with 12 bases between the two germline ends. This CDR3 spans 15 amino acids. In DNA form, the CDR3 reads TGTGCCAGCAGCCAAGGTGCCAGAATAGACACTGAAGCTTTCTTT. It specifies CASSQGARIDTEAFF.

This clonotype was seen at least ten times. The rearrangement links TRBV18 to TRBJ1-5, with D tentatively TRBD1 (6 bases). Per the germline V gene, CDR1 is KGHSH and CDR2 is LQKENI. Deletions cut 5 bases from V and 2 bases from J, with 13 bases between. There are 15 residues in the CDR3. For the CDR3, the DNA is TGTGCCAGCTCAGCCATACAGGGACGCAATCAGCCCCAGCATTTT. This sequence encodes CASSAIQGRNQPQHF.

This clonotype was seen ten or more times. This chain uses TRBV28 with TRBJ1-1, with 7 bases lining up with TRBD1. Germline CDR1 and CDR2: MDHEN and SYDVKM. After removal of 5 bases from V and 12 bases from J, the junction contained 9 bases not matched to a gene. The CDR3 covers 12 residues. The CDR3 is CASSRQGYITFF. The CDR3 bases are TGTGCCAGCAGTCGACAGGGCTATATCACTTTCTTT.

The sample holds many counts of this clonotype. The chain couples TRBV12-3 or TRBV12-4 to TRBJ2-3, with a weak D call TRBD1 (5 bases). The CDR3 loop spans 14 amino acids. V lost 5 bases and J lost 3, with 12 bases in between. The CDR3 nucleotides read TGTGCCAGCAGTGCAGGGTACGGTACAGATACGCAGTATTTT. It codes for CASSAGYGTDTQYF.

This clonotype has a count of ten or more. The J gene is TRBJ1-1, the V gene TRBV18; D perhaps matches TRBD1 (5 bases). Trimming shortened V by 0 bases and J by 0 bases, and 11 bases separated the two germline ends. From germline, CDR1 is KGHSH and CDR2 LQKENI. The CDR3 length is 16 residues. The CDR3 loop is CASSPPTGFLNTEAFF. In nucleotides, the CDR3 is TGTGCCAGCTCACCACCCACAGGTTTTTTGAACACTGAAGCTTTCTTT.

The V call is TRBV6-2 or TRBV6-3, the J call TRBJ2-7; 8 bases are a match to TRBD1. V lost 6 bases and J lost 2; bases outside the gene matches: 9. Per the germline V gene, CDR1 is MNHEY and CDR2 is SVGEGT. The CDR3 runs 15 residues. CDR3 protein: CASSLGQASPYEQYF. CDR3 DNA: TGTGCCAGCAGCCTGGGACAGGCGAGCCCCTACGAGCAGTACTTC.

This clonotype was observed a few times. The germline gene is not matched at one end of the junction; a read error may be the cause. The chain couples TRBV7-9 to TRBJ1-1, with a tentative D call TRBD1 (5 bases). Germline V gene sequence: CDR1 SEHNR, CDR2 FQNEAQ (reference sequence). The CDR3 has 13 residues. CDR3 DNA: TGTGCCAACAGCTTGACAGTGGACACTGAAGCTTTCTTT. Encoded protein: CANSLTVDTEAFF.

This clonotype was counted ten times or more. V gene TRBV28 combines with J gene TRBJ1-6; no reliable D call. This CDR3 has 12 amino acids. Germline V gives CDR1 MDHEN, CDR2 SYDVKM. V was trimmed by 7 bases and J by 4 bases, leaving 5 bases between them. In DNA, the CDR3 is TGTGCCAGCATGGGGTATAATTCACCCCTCCACTTT. This codes for CASMGYNSPLHF.

The rearrangement uses TRBV5-6 and TRBJ2-3; 9 positions match TRBD1. CDR1 and CDR2 (germline): SGHDT, YYEEEE. The CDR3 has 15 amino acids. After removal of 2 bases from V and 4 bases from J, the junction contained 5 bases not matched to a gene. CDR3 residues: CASSFRDRASDTQYF. In DNA, the CDR3 is TGTGCCAGCAGCTTCCGGGACAGGGCATCAGATACGCAGTATTTT.

The chain carries TRBV6-2 or TRBV6-3 and TRBJ1-2; D is possibly TRBD1 (5 bases). The germline gives CDR1 MNHEY, CDR2 SVGEGT. Trimming took 2 bases from V and 6 from J, leaving 13 bases between them. The CDR3 consists of 14 residues. CDR3 in amino acids: CASSYGNRGNGYTF. The DNA for the CDR3 is TGTGCCAGCAGTTACGGTAACCGGGGGAATGGCTACACCTTC.

This clonotype was counted many times. The CDR3 here is CASSPRRPGAPDTQYF. CDR3 in DNA: TGTGCCAGCTCACCACGACGACCAGGCGCCCCAGATACGCAGTATTTT. The rearrangement joins TRBV18 to TRBJ2-3; no clear D gene. This CDR3 is built from 16 residues. CDR1 and CDR2 from the germline V gene are KGHSH and LQKENI. Deletions cut 1 base from V and 4 bases from J, with 15 bases between.

The rearrangement joins TRBV11-2 to TRBJ2-1, with D perhaps matching TRBD1 (5 bases). Between the trimmed V and J ends, which lost 5 bases and 4 bases, there was a span of 15 bases. The CDR3 has 15 amino acids. Germline V CDR1 and CDR2: SGHAT, FQNNGV. The DNA of the CDR3 is TGTGCCAGCAGCCAAGCTGGGGCACTTTACAATGAGCAGTTCTTC. Translated, it gives CASSQAGALYNEQFF.

This clonotype was found many times. This chain links TRBV28 with TRBJ2-5; possibly TRBD2 for D (6 bases). With 5 bases removed from V and 0 bases from J, the gap between germline ends came to 7 bases. CDR3 length: 13 amino acids. From germline, CDR1 is MDHEN and CDR2 SYDVKM. CDR3 coding DNA: TGTGCCAGCAGTCGGGACTACCAAGAGACCCAGTACTTC. As protein: CASSRDYQETQYF.

This clonotype was found many times. The genes are TRBV7-2 and TRBJ2-1; D perhaps matches TRBD1 (6 bases). V dropped 3 bases and J dropped 1 base, with 10 bases sitting between them. CDR1 is SGHTA, CDR2 FQGNSA, per germline. The CDR3 loop spans 15 amino acids. CDR3 in DNA: TGTGCCAGCAGCTTCAGGGGTCTGTCCTACAATGAGCAGTTCTTC. Translating gives CASSFRGLSYNEQFF.

At least ten counts were recorded for this clonotype. The V gene is TRBV6-1, the J gene TRBJ2-3; D assignment may be TRBD1 or TRBD2 (5 bases each). This CDR3 contains 15 residues. Per germline, CDR1 MNHNS and CDR2 SASEGT. The V and J ends lost 5 bases and 2 bases respectively, with 14 bases between them. CDR3 coding DNA: TGTGCCAGCAGTCCCGGGACCGAACCCACAGATACGCAGTATTTT. Encoded protein: CASSPGTEPTDTQYF.

The chain combines TRBV12-3 or TRBV12-4 with TRBJ2-3; possibly TRBD2 for D (5 bases). V was trimmed by 1 base and J by 2 bases, leaving 7 bases between them. This CDR3 is 14 amino acids long. CDR3 sequence reads: CASSLGLHTDTQYF. The CDR3 DNA sequence: TGTGCCAGCAGTTTAGGACTACACACAGATACGCAGTATTTT.

The chain carries TRBV15 and TRBJ1-2; D not certain. Germline values: CDR1 LNHNV, CDR2 YYDKDF (reference sequence). The CDR3 spans 14 residues. V lost 1 base and J lost 6, with 12 bases in between. The CDR3 DNA reads TGTGCCACCAGCAGAGTTTGGCAGAACCATGGCTACACCTTC. Translated, it gives CATSRVWQNHGYTF.

This clonotype was recorded at least ten times. This chain links TRBV12-3 or TRBV12-4 with TRBJ1-5; unclear D gene. The CDR3 length is 15 residues. The V end lost 4 bases, the J end lost 3 bases, and 13 bases lay between the germline ends. For the CDR3, the DNA is TGTGCCAGCAGTTGGGGTCACCCAGACAATCAGCCCCAGCATTTT. This encodes CASSWGHPDNQPQHF.

This clonotype occurred many times. This rearrangement joins TRBV24-1 to TRBJ2-3; 10 nucleotides agree with TRBD1. V lost 3 bases to trimming and J lost 4 bases; unmatched junction nucleotides: 6. CDR1 and CDR2 from the germline V gene are KGHDR and SFDVKD. The length of the CDR3 is 16 residues. The CDR3 nucleotides are TGTGCCACCAGTGATGCCGGGACAGGGGTGCCAGATACGCAGTATTTT. Translation gives CATSDAGTGVPDTQYF.

In its sample, this clonotype was seen many times. This chain joins TRBV7-9 and TRBJ1-5; TRBD1 matches 11 bases. This CDR3 is 15 amino acids long. Germline V lookup: CDR1 SEHNR, CDR2 FQNEAQ (reference sequence). V lost 3 bases to trimming and J lost 4 bases; unmatched junction nucleotides: 2. The CDR3, as DNA: TGTGCCAGCAGCTTGGGGACAGGGGGGAATCAGCCCCAGCATTTT. It specifies CASSLGTGGNQPQHF.